These 27 T cell receptor beta chains share one sample of origin, sequenced in a study of T cell changes during pregnancy in multiple sclerosis. Measured with immunoSEQ multiplex PCR; TCRdb has only the in-frame clones, and not every one. In the table there are approximately 47,000 clones, about 87% of which are singletons. The sequencing used peripheral blood, collected in the first trimester of pregnancy. The receptors shown here come from a female donor with multiple sclerosis, enrolled in a pregnancy study.

This chain connects TRBV27 to TRBJ2-1, with 7 nucleotides matching TRBD2. This CDR3 spans 17 amino acids. Germline loops: CDR1 MNHEY, CDR2 SMNVEV (reference sequence). J was trimmed by 5 bases and V by 2 bases; bases with no gene match: 12. The CDR3, as DNA: TGTGCCAGCAGTTTACGGTCCCTTCCAGGGAGGGACAATGAGCAGTTCTTC. Translating it yields CASSLRSLPGRDNEQFF.

V gene TRBV30 combines with J gene TRBJ2-3, with D maybe TRBD2 (6 bases). Germline V gene sequence: CDR1 GTSNPN, CDR2 SVGIG (reference sequence). Between the trimmed V and J ends, which lost 0 bases and 4 bases, there was a span of 11 bases. This CDR3 region has 14 residues. The CDR3 reads CAWSVDRGSDTQYF. CDR3 bases: TGTGCCTGGAGTGTCGATCGGGGGTCAGATACGCAGTATTTT.

The chain couples TRBV6-5 to TRBJ1-3; D ambiguous. Germline CDR1 is MNHEY and CDR2 is SVGAGI. The V end lost 4 bases, the J end lost 3 bases, and 10 bases lay between the germline ends. The CDR3 runs to 14 residues. The CDR3 nucleotides are TGTGCCAGCAGTTTAGCGTTTTTTGGAAACACCATATATTTT. Translation: CASSLAFFGNTIYF.

V gene TRBV2 combines with J gene TRBJ1-5; D uncertain. The CDR3 has 14 residues. In germline, CDR1 is SNHLY, CDR2 FYNNEI. The V gene lost 5 bases and the J gene lost 1 base, with 9 bases spanning the gap. The CDR3: CASSTDMSNQPQHF. As DNA, the CDR3 is TGTGCCAGCAGTACCGACATGAGCAATCAGCCCCAGCATTTT.

This chain connects TRBV7-9 to TRBJ2-7; TRBD1 aligns across 11 bases. The trim removed 4 bases at V and 5 bases at J, leaving 4 bases unmatched. The germline V gene encodes CDR1 SEHNR and CDR2 FQNEAQ (reference sequence). This CDR3 has 14 amino acids. This chain's CDR3 is CASSSDRGRNEQYF. CDR3 nucleotides: TGTGCCAGCAGCTCGGACAGGGGGCGGAACGAGCAGTACTTC.

The rearrangement uses TRBV30 and TRBJ2-5; TRBD2 is a possible D gene (6 bases). V lost 0 bases and J 5 bases, leaving 16 bases between the germline ends. The CDR3 spans 15 residues. Germline CDR1 and CDR2: GTSNPN and SVGIG (reference sequence). CDR3 sequence (DNA): TGTGCCTGGAGTGTACCGGGACTCATGAGGGAGACCCAGTACTTC. Translated, it gives CAWSVPGLMRETQYF.

V usage is TRBV4-1 and J usage is TRBJ1-3; D ambiguous. This CDR3 has 14 residues. Germline V gene lookup returns CDR1 MGHRA and CDR2 YSYEKL. V dropped 2 bases and J dropped 4 bases, with 9 bases sitting between them. The CDR3: CASSQLWRGNTIYF. The CDR3, as DNA: TGCGCCAGCAGCCAACTGTGGAGAGGAAACACCATATATTTT.

V is TRBV30 and J is TRBJ2-7; a possible D gene is TRBD2 (6 bases). The V gene's germline CDR1 is GTSNPN and CDR2 SVGIG (reference sequence). This CDR3 region has 14 residues. The ends were cut back, 0 bases at V and 6 bases at J, with 15 bases in the middle. Here the CDR3 DNA reads TGTGCCTGGAGTGTAAAGGGAGGATCACTCGAGCAGTACTTC. The encoded protein is CAWSVKGGSLEQYF.

The chain carries TRBV6-4 and TRBJ2-5, with 10 nucleotides matching TRBD2. V shed 4 bases and J 2 bases; nucleotides not matched to a gene: 4. The CDR3 runs 15 residues. Germline V gene sequence: CDR1 MRHNA, CDR2 SNTAGT. CDR3 sequence reads: CASSATSGAQETQYF. CDR3 coding DNA: TGTGCCAGCAGTGCCACTAGCGGGGCTCAAGAGACCCAGTACTTC.

CDR3 protein: CASSWGGRAYNEQFF. CDR3 sequence (DNA): TGTGCCAGCAGCTGGGGGGGGCGAGCCTACAATGAGCAGTTCTTC. The chain uses TRBV11-2 and TRBJ2-1; D may be TRBD2 (7 bases). There are 15 residues in the CDR3. Trimming cost V 4 bases and J 2 bases, with 12 bases left between them. The germline CDR1 and CDR2 sequences are SGHAT and FQNNGV.

CDR3 sequence reads: CASSPGWGNTEAFF. Written as DNA, the CDR3 is TGTGCCAGCAGCCCAGGGTGGGGGAACACTGAAGCTTTCTTT. The genes are TRBV7-2 and TRBJ1-1, with a possible D match to TRBD1 (5 bases). CDR1 is SGHTA, CDR2 FQGNSA, per germline. This CDR3 region has 14 residues. The V end lost 5 bases, the J end lost 1 base, and 11 bases lay between the germline ends.

This chain joins TRBV15 and TRBJ2-7, with 9 bases that match TRBD1. Trimming cost V 3 bases and J 3 bases; bases outside gene matches: 9. The CDR3 sequence is 16 residues long. Germline CDR1 LNHNV, CDR2 YYDKDF (reference sequence). The CDR3 DNA sequence: TGTGCCACCAGCAGGCCCACCGGGACAGGGCACTACGAGCAGTACTTC. Its protein is CATSRPTGTGHYEQYF.

This clone was counted once. The genes are TRBV2 and TRBJ2-2, with a tentative D call TRBD1 (7 bases). The CDR3 contains 14 residues. Germline loops: CDR1 SNHLY, CDR2 FYNNEI. The V and J ends lost 5 bases and 5 bases respectively, with 12 bases between them. CDR3 residues: CASSNRGGTGELFF. CDR3 sequence (DNA): TGTGCCAGCAGTAACAGGGGAGGTACCGGGGAGCTGTTTTTT.

The V call is TRBV5-1, the J call TRBJ2-5, with TRBD2 as a possible D gene (7 bases). The CDR3 is made up of 16 amino acids. Trimming took off 2 bases at V and 5 bases at J, with 19 bases between the two ends. Germline CDR1 reads SGHRS; CDR2 reads YFSETQ. This chain's CDR3 is CASSFWGTGGDETQYF. The CDR3 DNA reads TGCGCCAGCAGCTTCTGGGGGACGGGGGGCGACGAGACCCAGTACTTC.

This sequence joins TRBV5-1 and TRBJ2-1, with D tentatively TRBD1 (7 bases). CDR1 and CDR2 (germline): SGHRS, YFSETQ. V shed 0 bases and J shed 1 base, with 11 bases lying between them. The length of the CDR3 is 16 residues. The CDR3 DNA is TGCGCCAGCAGCTTGGTTCCAGGGGGGTCCTACAATGAGCAGTTCTTC. It codes for CASSLVPGGSYNEQFF.

The genes are TRBV16 and TRBJ1-1, with D tentatively TRBD1 (6 bases). There are 14 residues in the CDR3. The germline V gene encodes CDR1 KGHSY and CDR2 FQNENV. V shed 5 bases and J shed 5 bases, with 15 bases lying between them. In DNA form, the CDR3 reads TGTGCCAGCAGCATGGGGGACATTTGGACTGAAGCTTTCTTT. It codes for CASSMGDIWTEAFF.

This clone occurred once. The chain is built from TRBV7-6 and TRBJ1-1, with D unclear. Germline CDR1 reads SGHVS; CDR2 reads FNYEAQ. This CDR3 has 15 amino acids. Trimming removed 4 bases from V and 8 bases from J, with 20 bases in between. As DNA, the CDR3 is TGTGCCAGCAGCTCTCAAGATGTCTTAGTATGGGAAGCTTTCTTT. Encoded protein: CASSSQDVLVWEAFF.

The rearrangement joins TRBV9 to TRBJ1-4; D gene unclear. Trimming removed 0 bases at V and 5 bases at J, with 11 bases between. This CDR3 has 15 residues. The germline V gene has CDR1 SGDLS and CDR2 YYNGEE. The CDR3 loop is CASSVVGRINEKLFF. The CDR3 nucleotides are TGTGCCAGCAGCGTAGTGGGCAGGATAAATGAAAAACTGTTTTTT.

This chain uses TRBV5-1 with TRBJ2-3; D ambiguous. The germline V gene has CDR1 SGHRS and CDR2 YFSETQ. Trimming took off 2 bases at V and 0 bases at J, with 10 bases between the two ends. The CDR3 loop spans 15 amino acids. The CDR3 region is CASSFTDPSTDTQYF. The DNA for the CDR3 is TGCGCCAGCAGCTTTACAGATCCTAGCACAGATACGCAGTATTTT.

V and J are TRBV7-9 and TRBJ2-5; a possible D gene is TRBD2 (6 bases). Germline assignment: CDR1 SEHNR and CDR2 FQNEAQ (reference sequence). There are 12 residues in the CDR3. The V end lost 3 bases, the J end lost 5 bases, and 7 bases lay between the germline ends. CDR3 nucleotide sequence: TGTGCCAGCAGCTTTGGGGGGGAGACCCAGTACTTC. It yields the protein CASSFGGETQYF.

The rearrangement links TRBV7-9 to TRBJ1-6; D call uncertain. Trimming pared 4 bases from V and 2 bases from J, leaving 12 bases between. CDR1 and CDR2 from the germline V gene are SEHNR and FQNEAQ (reference sequence). The CDR3 is made up of 16 amino acids. The CDR3 protein is CASSSSRRAYNSPLHF. CDR3 sequence (DNA): TGTGCCAGCAGCTCCAGCCGCCGGGCCTATAATTCACCCCTCCACTTT.

The genes are TRBV4-1 and TRBJ2-1, with 10 bases identical to TRBD2. This CDR3 is built from 17 residues. From germline, CDR1 is MGHRA and CDR2 YSYEKL. Unmatched junction bases numbered 8, after V lost 3 bases and J lost 3 bases. CDR3 sequence (DNA): TGCGCCAGCAGCCAGGGGCCTAGGACTAGCGGCTACAATGAGCAGTTCTTC. Protein: CASSQGPRTSGYNEQFF.

The rearrangement uses TRBV19 and TRBJ2-7, with a tentative D call TRBD2 (6 bases). Trimming stripped 3 bases from V and 3 bases from J, with 15 bases between. Germline lookup yields CDR1 LNHDA and CDR2 SQIVND (reference sequence). There are 15 residues in the CDR3. The CDR3 sequence is CASSIYSRLGYEQYF. CDR3 in DNA: TGTGCCAGTAGTATTTATTCCCGACTAGGCTACGAGCAGTACTTC.

This chain uses TRBV5-1 with TRBJ2-7, with a possible D match to TRBD1 (6 bases). V gave up 0 bases and J gave up 0 bases, with 10 bases separating them. Germline loops: CDR1 SGHRS, CDR2 YFSETQ. The CDR3 length is 15 residues. CDR3 sequence reads: CASSLVQGSSYEQYF. The CDR3 coding sequence is TGCGCCAGCAGCTTGGTACAGGGTAGCTCCTACGAGCAGTACTTC.

The chain joins TRBV5-6 to TRBJ2-1, with no clear D. The germline CDR1 and CDR2 sequences are SGHDT and YYEEEE. The CDR3 contains 13 residues. The V end lost 0 bases, the J end lost 5 bases, and 6 bases lay between the germline ends. DNA for the CDR3: TGTGCCAGCAGCTTGGTTGAGGACAATGAGCAGTTCTTC. It translates to CASSLVEDNEQFF.

The rearrangement joins TRBV6-1 to TRBJ1-1, with D unclear. This CDR3 has 12 residues. The V gene's germline CDR1 is MNHNS and CDR2 SASEGT. Trimming cost V 7 bases and J 9 bases, with 15 bases left between them. The CDR3, as DNA: TGTGCCAGCAAGAACCCGACGGAGAAAGCTTTCTTT. As protein: CASKNPTEKAFF.

The chain joins TRBV5-8 to TRBJ2-3; 12 bases match TRBD2. V lost 0 bases and J lost 7; bases outside the gene matches: 6. The CDR3 is 16 amino acids. Germline CDR1 is SGHTS and CDR2 is YDEGEE. The CDR3 reads CASSLGLAGGRHTQYF. CDR3 in DNA: TGTGCCAGCAGCTTGGGGCTAGCGGGGGGGCGACATACGCAGTATTTT.